The rows below give T cell receptor beta chains drawn from one sample of a study of shared T cell receptors in the human thymus. Some clones are missing from TCRdb's copy, which holds only in-frame ones; the method was immunoSEQ multiplex PCR. The table includes some 720,000 clones, roughly 90% detected once. These same data were also listed under a study on human thymus T cells.

Sequenced input: thymocytes. Source of these receptors: a boy younger than two with a congenital heart defect. The CDR3 runs from the conserved cysteine through the conserved F or W.

TRBV10-3,CAISDPYPEGGEKLFF
TRBV7-6,CASSGGQTFYEQYF
TRBV7-9,CASRKPRHTEAFF
TRBV29-1,CSVASRVREKLFF
TRBV9,CASSFPMGPNYGYTF
TRBV7-2,CASSPAEKASGTYQETQYF
TRBV5-8,CASSFRLSSYEQYF
TRBV6-4,CASSAPSNRTSGPNEQFF
TRBV28,CASSFPQGWLAGARETQYF
TRBV21-1,CASSKPRIF
TRBV4-1,CASSLGQGQETQYF
TRBV6-5,CASSNGETQYF
TRBV6-5,CASSQRAFIYEQYF
TRBV5-4,CASRLQGSGTDTQYF
TRBV30,CAWARLAVDQETQYF
TRBV5-1,CASSRPLGRDQDTQYF
TRBV27,CASSLKSDTEAFF
TRBV4-3,CASSQDKGLAGGPRYNEQFF
TRBV6-4,CASRGPRDSQHNEQFF
TRBV25-1,CASSEYEGARYF
TRBV28,CASSLKWDRVDQPQHF
TRBV14,CASSQNRTPVDTGELFF
TRBV19,CASRTRTGGDSSTDTQYF
TRBV4-2,CASSQEASGRGRTGELFF
TRBV9,CASSGSGRAETQYF
TRBV10-3,CAIRQDYHPSNEQFF
TRBV5-1,CASSLDRSGLSGYTF
TRBV6-4,CASSDSKPINTGELFF
TRBV7-2,CASSSLGGRYEQYF
TRBV5-1,CASSLGRTSGSRTFTGEQYF
TRBV19,CASSIKRWSNEQFF
TRBV5-6,CASSLRVVGTGPYGYTF
TRBV6-5,CASSYQRPETDTQYF
TRBV18,CASSPPVGREDTDTQYF
TRBV11-3,CASSLGSSGTYEQYF
TRBV6-1,CASSESGGDTEAFF
TRBV28,CASSFSGSDNEQFF